This T cell receptor (beta chain) was identified during a study of shared clonotypes between healthy human individuals. The donors were adults (healthy and HIV-negative) with no recent acute infections or vaccinations. CDR1 MGHRA and CDR2 YSYEKL come from the germline V gene. The CDR3 runs 14 residues. Trimming removed 2 bases at V and 8 bases at J, with 12 bases between. Sequencing used immunoSEQ multiplex PCR; TCRdb keeps in-frame clones, though not all of them. The table lists some 2.4 million clones, 93% of them singletons. The chain recombines TRBV4-1 with TRBJ1-4, with D tentatively TRBD1 (5 bases). The origin of this receptor is a man younger than 30 in good health. Some clones in this sample may be carry-over from other donors' samples. Sequenced material: naive CD4+ T cells from PBMCs. The subset was: CD45RA+ positively selected. CDR3 residues: CASSQMGRQEKLFF. The CDR3 DNA follows: TGCGCCAGCAGCCAAATGGGGCGCCAGGAAAAACTGTTTTTT.